The 31 T cell receptor beta chains listed next were all sequenced from one sample in a study of T cell responses to AZD1222 COVID-19 vaccine. The method was immunoSEQ multiplex PCR; TCRdb's version includes in-frame clones alone and lacks a portion of them. In the table there are around 66,000 clones, 88% of which are singletons. Specimen: peripheral blood, collected 28 days after the second dose of the MenACWY control vaccine. All receptors come from an adult who received the MenACWY meningococcal vaccine as a control.

The gene calls are TRBV14 and TRBJ2-2; D gene unclear. The germline CDR1 and CDR2 sequences are SGHDN and FVKESK. The CDR3 is 16 residues long. V gave up 3 bases and J gave up 3 bases, with 14 bases separating them. CDR3 nucleotide sequence: TGTGCCAGCAGCCAGGATCTCAGAGGCGACACCGGGGAGCTGTTTTTT. Protein sequence: CASSQDLRGDTGELFF.

The chain employs TRBV6-2 or TRBV6-3 and TRBJ1-2; D is unclear. The CDR3 is 14 amino acids. The germline gives CDR1 MNHEY, CDR2 SVGEGT. Between the trimmed V and J ends, which lost 2 bases and 4 bases, there was a span of 11 bases. In DNA form, the CDR3 reads TGTGCCAGCAGTTACGAGGGAAAAGTCTATGGCTACACCTTC. Translated, it gives CASSYEGKVYGYTF.

The rearrangement uses TRBV5-6 and TRBJ1-6; D might be TRBD1 (6 bases). Germline values: CDR1 SGHDT, CDR2 YYEEEE. With 4 bases removed from V and 6 bases from J, the gap between germline ends came to 17 bases. This CDR3 contains 16 residues. The CDR3 loop is CASSPGQRRGNSPLHF. CDR3 in DNA: TGTGCCAGCAGCCCTGGACAGCGGCGGGGTAATTCACCCCTCCACTTT.

The chain carries TRBV19 and TRBJ1-1; 10 nucleotides match TRBD1. This CDR3 region has 14 residues. CDR1 and CDR2 (germline): LNHDA, SQIVND (reference sequence). Trimming removed 3 bases from V and 5 bases from J; junction bases left unmatched: 3. The CDR3 nucleotides read TGTGCCAGTAGTATCTTGGACAGGGGGACTGAAGCTTTCTTT. This sequence encodes CASSILDRGTEAFF.

This chain links TRBV6-1 with TRBJ1-5; D unresolved. Germline values: CDR1 MNHNS, CDR2 SASEGT. The CDR3 extends over 12 amino acids. V lost 2 bases to trimming and J lost 6 bases, with 5 bases between them. CDR3 residues: CASSEWPQPQHF. The CDR3 DNA reads TGTGCCAGCAGTGAATGGCCTCAGCCCCAGCATTTT.

This clone was observed a single time. This chain uses TRBV4-3 with TRBJ2-2; D is possibly TRBD2 (5 bases). The length of the CDR3 is 17 residues. V was cut by 1 base and J by 3 bases, with 15 bases left in between. Germline CDR1 is LGHNA and CDR2 is YSLEER. The DNA of the CDR3 is TGCGCCAGCAGCCAAGGGTTTGCGGCGGGCGACACCGGGGAGCTGTTTTTT. As protein: CASSQGFAAGDTGELFF.

The V and J genes are TRBV30 and TRBJ2-2, with D maybe TRBD1 (5 bases). Germline V gene lookup returns CDR1 GTSNPN and CDR2 SVGIG (reference sequence). V dropped 5 bases and J dropped 2 bases, with 12 bases sitting between them. This CDR3 has 14 amino acids. The DNA of the CDR3 is TGTGCCTGGGACAGACAAGTTAACACCGGGGAGCTGTTTTTT. Protein product: CAWDRQVNTGELFF. Full variable domain (rest looked up from reference TRBV30 and TRBJ2-2): SQTIHQWPATLVQPVGSPLSLECTVEGTSNPNLYWYRQAAGRGLQLLFYSVGIGQISSEVPQNLSASRPQDRQFILSSKKLLLSDSGFYLCAWDRQVNTGELFFGEGSRLTVL.

CDR3 amino acids: CASSLDSRANTGELFF. Here the CDR3 DNA reads TGTGCCAGCAGCTTGGACAGTCGCGCGAACACCGGGGAGCTGTTTTTT. This chain uses TRBV7-6 with TRBJ2-2; possibly TRBD1 for D (6 bases). Germline-derived CDR1 and CDR2 are SGHVS and FNYEAQ. Trimming stripped 3 bases from V and 0 bases from J, with 11 bases between. This CDR3 spans 16 amino acids.

Written as DNA, the CDR3 is TGTGCCAGCAGCGTTTCCGGGGGGGCTATGAACACTGAAGCTTTCTTT. This sequence encodes CASSVSGGAMNTEAFF. V gene TRBV9 combines with J gene TRBJ1-1, with TRBD1 as a possible D gene (6 bases). The CDR3 contains 16 residues. Germline-derived CDR1 and CDR2 are SGDLS and YYNGEE. V lost 2 bases and J lost 0, with 14 bases in between.

V and J are TRBV29-1 and TRBJ1-2; 10 bases line up with TRBD1. In germline, CDR1 is SQVTM, CDR2 ANQGSEA. With V trimmed by 7 bases and J by 6 bases, 11 bases remained unmatched. The CDR3 sequence is 14 residues long. The CDR3 DNA follows: TGCAGCGGTGACTATCCCGGGACAGGGGATGGCTACACCTTC. It yields the protein CSGDYPGTGDGYTF.

Only one count was recorded for this clone. The chain carries TRBV28 and TRBJ2-3; a weak D match, TRBD2 (6 bases). CDR1 MDHEN and CDR2 SYDVKM come from the germline V gene. V dropped 5 bases and J dropped 3 bases, with 15 bases sitting between them. The CDR3 has 15 residues. CDR3 protein: CASSQSAGGTDTQYF. For the CDR3, the DNA is TGTGCCAGCAGTCAGAGCGCTGGAGGGACAGATACGCAGTATTTT.

In its sample, this clone was seen a few times. This chain connects TRBV19 to TRBJ2-7; D is perhaps TRBD2 (7 bases). Trimming left V 2 bases short and J 6 bases short, with 17 bases between. CDR3 length: 15 amino acids. Per germline, CDR1 LNHDA and CDR2 SQIVND (reference sequence). CDR3 sequence: CASSITPGGSTEQYF. The CDR3 DNA follows: TGTGCCAGTAGTATAACGCCGGGGGGCAGCACCGAGCAGTACTTC.

This chain joins TRBV4-1 and TRBJ1-4; 8 nucleotides match TRBD1. There are 19 residues in the CDR3. The germline V gene has CDR1 MGHRA and CDR2 YSYEKL. V was pared by 1 base and J by 0 bases, with 10 bases of the junction left unmatched. The CDR3 region is CASSQAGQGMRATNEKLFF. As DNA, the CDR3 is TGCGCCAGCAGCCAAGCCGGACAGGGAATGCGGGCAACTAATGAAAAACTGTTTTTT.

To note about this clone: Germline and junction disagree at one end, which may indicate a read error. The gene calls are TRBV7-7 and TRBJ2-1; 8 bases map to TRBD2. Germline V CDR1 and CDR2: SSHAT, FNYEAQ (reference sequence). CDR3 length: 16 amino acids. This CDR3 reads CASSPQREWSYNEQFF. CDR3 DNA sequence: TGTGCTAGCAGCCCCCAGCGGGAGTGGTCCTACAATGAGCAGTTCTTC.

The chain has TRBV4-2 and TRBJ1-1; D gene uncertain. The CDR3 length is 14 residues. Trimming left V 0 bases short and J 6 bases short, with 11 bases between. CDR1 is LGHNA, CDR2 YNFKEQ, per germline. CDR3 DNA: TGTGCCAGCAGCCAAGAATTAGCCGACGCTGAAGCTTTCTTT. It is translated as CASSQELADAEAFF.

The V gene is TRBV5-6, the J gene TRBJ1-4; 10 bases map to TRBD1. Trimming removed 5 bases from V and 2 bases from J; junction bases left unmatched: 6. The CDR3 loop spans 16 amino acids. Germline V lookup: CDR1 SGHDT, CDR2 YYEEEE. CDR3 DNA sequence: TGTGCCAGCAGTTACGGGACAGGGGTTACTAATGAAAAACTGTTTTTT. Protein sequence: CASSYGTGVTNEKLFF. The whole variable domain, remainder taken from reference TRBV5-6 and TRBJ1-4, is DAGVTQSPTHLIKTRGQQVTLRCSPKSGHDTVSWYQQALGQGPQFIFQYYEEEERQRGNFPDRFSGHQFPNYSSELNVNALLLGDSALYLCASSYGTGVTNEKLFFGSGTQLSVL.

V and J are TRBV4-3 and TRBJ2-7; unclear D gene. CDR3 length equals 13 residues. Germline CDR1 and CDR2: LGHNA and YSLEER. The ends were cut back, 0 bases at V and 6 bases at J, with 9 bases in the middle. Here the CDR3 DNA reads TGCGCCAGCAGCCAAGAGCGCCGCCGCGAGCAGTACTTC. The encoded protein is CASSQERRREQYF.

The chain is built from TRBV23-1 and TRBJ2-3, with 8 bases lining up with TRBD2. Being an ORF, TRBV23-1 has a function that is uncertain. The CDR3 spans 14 residues. V shed 5 bases and J 0 bases; nucleotides not matched to a gene: 1. CDR3 in DNA: TGCGCCAGCAGTACGGGGGGGAGCACAGATACGCAGTATTTT. It specifies CASSTGGSTDTQYF.

This clone is a singleton in its sample. The V gene is TRBV4-3, the J gene TRBJ1-3; D is unclear. The CDR3 loop spans 15 amino acids. Trimming took off 4 bases at V and 0 bases at J, with 10 bases between the two ends. Germline CDR1 is LGHNA and CDR2 is YSLEER. DNA for the CDR3: TGCGCCAGCAGCCTAACGGCTGGCTCTGGAAACACCATATATTTT. Protein product: CASSLTAGSGNTIYF.

The chain carries TRBV30 and TRBJ1-1, with D maybe TRBD1 (6 bases). The CDR3 runs 14 residues. CDR1 is GTSNPN, CDR2 SVGIG, per germline (reference sequence). The germline V and J ends were trimmed by 0 bases and 4 bases, with 12 bases remaining between them. The CDR3 here is CAWSVSGAVTEAFF. DNA for the CDR3: TGTGCCTGGAGTGTGTCAGGGGCTGTCACTGAAGCTTTCTTT.

The DNA for the CDR3 is TGTGCCAGCAGTTTCCCCGGGACTTCTGGCGTGGGTGAGCAGTTCTTC. Protein product: CASSFPGTSGVGEQFF. This chain joins TRBV6-5 and TRBJ2-1, with D perhaps TRBD2 (6 bases). V was cut by 4 bases and J by 9 bases, with 22 bases left in between. This CDR3 spans 16 amino acids. From germline, CDR1 is MNHEY and CDR2 SVGAGI.

The chain couples TRBV19 to TRBJ1-2; D gene unclear. This CDR3 spans 11 amino acids. V was shortened by 6 bases and J by 8 bases, with 10 bases between the two germline ends. CDR1 LNHDA and CDR2 SQIVND come from the germline V gene (reference sequence). The CDR3 coding sequence is TGTGCCAGTAGGAAGAGTGGAGGCTACACCTTC. This sequence encodes CASRKSGGYTF.

CDR3 coding DNA: TGTGCCAGCAGTTTCCGGGGCAGCAATCAGCCCCAGCATTTT. This gives the protein CASSFRGSNQPQHF. V and J are TRBV6-5 and TRBJ1-5, with D possibly TRBD1 on 5 matching bases. V lost 4 bases and J lost 1, with 8 bases in between. Germline CDR1 and CDR2: MNHEY and SVGAGI. The CDR3 has 14 amino acids.

J is TRBJ1-5 and V is TRBV7-9; D is possibly TRBD1 (6 bases). There are 15 residues in the CDR3. Germline loops: CDR1 SEHNR, CDR2 FQNEAQ (reference sequence). The ends were cut back, 1 base at V and 0 bases at J, with 7 bases in the middle. DNA of the CDR3: TGTGCCAGCAGCTTAGGACAGGTTAGCAATCAGCCCCAGCATTTT. As protein: CASSLGQVSNQPQHF. The full variable domain, in which reference TRBV7-9 and TRBJ1-5 provide the parts outside the CDR3, is DTGVSQNPRHKITKRGQNVTFRCDPISEHNRLYWYRQTLGQGPEFLTYFQNEAQLEKSRLLSDRFSAERPKGSFSTLEIQRTEQGDSAMYLCASSLGQVSNQPQHFGDGTRLSIL.

J is TRBJ2-7 and V is TRBV5-1; 11 positions agree with TRBD2. The CDR3 spans 16 residues. J gave up 4 bases and V 4 bases, and 10 bases lay outside the gene matches. Germline V gives CDR1 SGHRS, CDR2 YFSETQ. CDR3 amino acids: CASSPLAGGAPYEQYF. The CDR3 DNA follows: TGCGCCAGCAGCCCCTTAGCGGGAGGGGCACCTTACGAGCAGTACTTC.

The chain uses TRBV6-5 and TRBJ2-7, with D possibly TRBD2 on 5 matching bases. Germline lookup yields CDR1 MNHEY and CDR2 SVGAGI. The length of the CDR3 is 14 residues. The V end lost 0 bases, the J end lost 2 bases, and 8 bases lay between the germline ends. In DNA form, the CDR3 reads TGTGCCAGCAGTTACTCCCGGGGTACCTACGAGCAGTACTTC. Its translation is CASSYSRGTYEQYF.

The J gene is TRBJ2-7, the V gene TRBV6-2 or TRBV6-3; no definite D call. V lost 5 bases and J lost 5, with 16 bases in between. This CDR3 region has 14 residues. The V gene's germline CDR1 is MNHEY and CDR2 SVGEGT. DNA for the CDR3: TGTGCCAGCAGTGATTTAAAGGGATGGAACGAGCAGTACTTC. This translates into CASSDLKGWNEQYF.

The chain couples TRBV7-8 to TRBJ2-3; 7 nucleotides match TRBD1. J lost 1 base, V lost 4 bases, and 8 bases had no gene match. The CDR3 spans 16 residues. Per germline, CDR1 SGHVS and CDR2 FQNEAQ. CDR3 sequence reads: CASSSRQGVGTDTQYF. The CDR3 nucleotides read TGTGCCAGCAGCTCCAGACAGGGCGTTGGCACAGATACGCAGTATTTT.

This chain uses TRBV30 with TRBJ2-3, with TRBD1 matching over 7 bases. This CDR3 spans 12 amino acids. Germline V CDR1 and CDR2: GTSNPN, SVGIG (reference sequence). With V trimmed by 3 bases and J by 4 bases, 1 base remained unmatched. The CDR3 DNA sequence: TGTGCCTGGAGACAGGGGCCAGATACGCAGTATTTT. It encodes CAWRQGPDTQYF.

The genes are TRBV2 and TRBJ2-1; 15 bases align to TRBD2. Trimming removed 6 bases from V and 4 bases from J; junction bases left unmatched: 1. CDR3 size: 15 residues. Looked up from germline, CDR1 is SNHLY and CDR2 is FYNNEI. The CDR3 is CASSGTSGRYNEQFF. Written as DNA, the CDR3 is TGTGCCAGCAGCGGGACTAGCGGGAGGTACAATGAGCAGTTCTTC.

The chain combines TRBV18 with TRBJ2-7, with 7 bases aligning to TRBD1. CDR3 length equals 16 residues. Trimming cost V 6 bases and J 2 bases; bases outside gene matches: 13. CDR1 is KGHSH and CDR2 is LQKENI in the germline V gene. The CDR3 is CASSLSMDRIPYEQYF. CDR3 DNA sequence: TGTGCCAGCTCCTTATCGATGGACAGGATTCCCTACGAGCAGTACTTC.